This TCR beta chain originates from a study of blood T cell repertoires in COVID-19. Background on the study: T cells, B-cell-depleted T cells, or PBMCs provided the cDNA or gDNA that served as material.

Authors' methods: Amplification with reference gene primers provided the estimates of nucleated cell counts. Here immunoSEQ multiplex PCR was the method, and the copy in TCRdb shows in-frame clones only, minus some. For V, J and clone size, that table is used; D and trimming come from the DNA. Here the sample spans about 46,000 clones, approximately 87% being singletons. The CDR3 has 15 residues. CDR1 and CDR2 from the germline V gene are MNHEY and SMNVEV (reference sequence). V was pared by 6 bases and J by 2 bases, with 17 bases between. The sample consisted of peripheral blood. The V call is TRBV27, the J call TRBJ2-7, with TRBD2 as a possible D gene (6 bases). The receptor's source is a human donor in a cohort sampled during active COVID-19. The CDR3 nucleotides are TGTGCCAGCAGCCCTGACTTGGGGGGAGCCTACGAGCAGTACTTC. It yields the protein CASSPDLGGAYEQYF.